What follows describes a single T cell receptor beta chain. Libraries were prepared by immunoSEQ multiplex PCR; TCRdb keeps only in-frame clonotypes and omits some of them. In the table there are just over 2,000,000 clones, about 95% of which are singletons. These data belong to a study of shared clonotypes between healthy human individuals. Terminally differentiated effector memory CD45RA+ cells were excluded from the naive CD8 cells, which were CD45RO-negative and positively selected for CCR7. Germline assignment: CDR1 SQVTM and CDR2 ANQGSEA. The CDR3 length is 12 residues. Trimming pared 1 base from V and 9 bases from J, leaving 12 bases between.

The rearrangement joins TRBV29-1 to TRBJ1-2; D is undetermined. This TCR came from a young man in good health. Sequencing was performed on naive CD8+ T cells sorted from blood. Here the CDR3 reads CSVEATLQSYTF. CDR3 in DNA: TGCAGCGTTGAAGCTACCTTGCAAAGCTACACCTTC.